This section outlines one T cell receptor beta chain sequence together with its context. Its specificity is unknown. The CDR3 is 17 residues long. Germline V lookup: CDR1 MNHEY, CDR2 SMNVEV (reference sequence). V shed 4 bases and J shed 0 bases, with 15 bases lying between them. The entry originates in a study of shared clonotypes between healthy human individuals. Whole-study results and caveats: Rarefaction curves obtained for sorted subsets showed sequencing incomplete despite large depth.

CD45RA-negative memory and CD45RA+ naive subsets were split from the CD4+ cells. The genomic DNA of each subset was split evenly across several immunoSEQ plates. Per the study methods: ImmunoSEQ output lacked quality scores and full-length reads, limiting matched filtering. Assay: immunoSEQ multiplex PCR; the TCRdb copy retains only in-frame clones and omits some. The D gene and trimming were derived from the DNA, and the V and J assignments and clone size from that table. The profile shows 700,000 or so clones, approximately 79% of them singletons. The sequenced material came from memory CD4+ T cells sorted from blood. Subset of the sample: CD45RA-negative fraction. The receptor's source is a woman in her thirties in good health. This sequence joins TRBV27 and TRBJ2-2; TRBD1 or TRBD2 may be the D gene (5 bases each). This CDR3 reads CASSYSGQLANTGELFF. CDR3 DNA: TGTGCCAGCAGTTATTCGGGGCAACTCGCGAACACCGGGGAGCTGTTTTTT.